The TCR beta chain described here comes from a study of patients and donors after allogeneic stem cell transplantation. TCRdb re-called the RT-PCR reads through MiXCR, storing one row per CDR3 protein. Among 20,000 to 30,000 distinct CDR3 sequences listed, roughly 43% were seen once. Looked up from germline, CDR1 is MDHEN and CDR2 is SYDVKM. V shed 6 bases, J shed 7 bases, and the junction held 10 bases outside the gene matches. CDR3 length: 15 amino acids. The source is a human donor who was either an allogeneic HSCT recipient or a stem cell or donor lymphocyte infusion donor (not recorded which). It is not recorded whose cells these are; they may come from a transplant donor. Sequencing input: blood, either unsorted or a sorted T cell fraction (not recorded which). This sequence joins TRBV28 and TRBJ2-2, with TRBD2 matching over 8 bases. This chain's CDR3 is CASRSGSLGIGELFF. CDR3 nucleotides: TGTGCCAGCAGGAGCGGGAGCCTCGGTATCGGGGAGCTGTTTTTT.